The present TCR beta chain was sequenced within a study of blood T cell repertoires in COVID-19 (dated by TCRdb to the early 2020s). Describing the broader study: Collaborator samples came from the United States, Italy and Spain and covered acute and convalescent phases of COVID-19. The prospective study material was composed of cDNA or gDNA derived from T cells, B-cell-depleted T cells, or PBMCs. Subjects who had been exposed to COVID-19, were actively infected with it, or had recovered from it provided the deeply sampled blood TCRbeta repertoires that made up the dataset. The repertoires were made available in a free public database intended to serve as a resource for research on the immune response to SARS-CoV-2. The samples were drawn from two sources: the first 160 participants of the ongoing ImmuneRACE study, and 950 to 1,500 subjects contributed by 6 global collaborators. Sample metadata almost always included a de-identified subject ID, COVID-19 status, age in years and sex. Where HLA class I and class II types were available, the types were taken from metadata supplied by the sample provider, not from assay-based typing.

Participants in the prospective study were aged roughly 18 to 100 years, lived in about two dozen United States geographic areas, and enrolled through a virtual design. In the prospective study, participants were assigned to cohorts based on the clinical history participants reported in a screening survey and a study questionnaire. Recovered participants in ImmuneRACE Cohort 3 were defined as having two consecutive negative NP/OP PCR tests, clearance from a healthcare professional, or resolution of symptoms. In the prospective study, whole blood, serum and a nasopharyngeal or oropharyngeal swab were collected from each participant by mobile phlebotomists. Prospective study participants could optionally give additional blood draws and questionnaires over an approximately two-month period. Prospective study blood samples were shipped either frozen or at room temperature before DNA extraction. Reading the germline V gene (reference sequence) gives CDR1 GTSNPN and CDR2 SVGIG. Compared with germline, V lacks 5 bases and J lacks 4 bases; bases without a gene match: 6. From its cysteine to its phenylalanine, the CDR3 spans 14 amino acids. The entry retains the CDR3 DNA only, 42 bases that are in frame from base 1.

TCRbeta CDR3 regions were amplified from genomic DNA using the immunoSEQ Assay, a bias-controlled multiplex PCR. Regarding the original processing steps: The number of nucleated cells in each sample was estimated by amplification of reference gene primers within the assay. To quantify the absolute abundance of each unique TCRbeta CDR3 rearrangement, sequence reads were collapsed and filtered. For each sample, productive Simpson clonality was calculated as the square root of Simpson's diversity index across productive rearrangements. TCRdb carries this immuneACCESS record with in-frame sequences only. Its versions omit some clonotypes, under half of them owing to an unresolved V gene in the studies checked, with the rest unexplained. The DNA gave D and trimming, while V, J and clone size come from that table. Within this sample are fewer than 350,000 clones, with about nine tenths of them counted one time only. In total, the top ten clones hold less than 2% of the sample.

The research as a whole found: The quantity of clinical and demographic metadata differed by source and by participant and was supplied without curation.

On this clone: Which antigen it targets is not known. Base quality data are lacking; no much larger clone is found one base away.

The clonotype comes from a woman between 40 and 55 years old who had recovered from COVID-19. Sequenced: PBMCs or T cells enriched from blood (not recorded which). Recombination linked TRBV30 to TRBJ2-1, with 9 bases in between that match TRBD2. The nucleotide sequence reads TGTGCCTGGGCTGCGGGGGGGCCTTACAATGAGCAGTTCTTC. This is translated as CAWAAGGPYNEQFF.